This T cell receptor beta chain stems from a study of long-term antiretroviral therapy in people with HIV (dated by TCRdb to between 2021 and 2024). Concerning the study at large: The earliest samples were collected about a decade before the 2015 WHO recommendation for immediate ART, when ART was typically delayed until CD4 counts fell. A retrospective serial study tested whether changes in peripheral blood TRB repertoire composition and diversity were associated with ART initiation and durable HIV suppression. Of the roughly 30 participants with HIV, some 12 were female. From some 33 adults with confirmed HIV infection, the cohort provided approximately 210 cryopreserved PBMC samples, gathered serially across a mean of approximately six years (range 1-12). No cross-contamination during QIAcube processing was seen in test extractions of a monoclonal T-cell line run alongside a few dozen polyclonal samples. Study-wide findings and limitations: Since PBMC availability was limited, sequencing covered only the TCR beta chain, with no alpha chain pairing. Starting ART was linked to a significant rise in TRB diversity, yet even with long-term ART the diversity remained significantly lower than in transplant donor controls. The samples span the years 2004 to 2017, and the ART regimens used at that time may not be as effective as current regimens. Inferences about post-ART repertoire changes were limited because no data were available on ART adherence, viral resistance or therapy changes. Expanded TRB clones identified before ART initiation dominated the repertoire at all time points, although this dominance fluctuated and declined in many PLHIV after ART. Narrower CDR3 length ranges were observed in HIV repertoires than in controls, and an antigen-experienced repertoire with only a slight naive shift after ART was suggested by the network structure. Because pre-ART samples had limited cell numbers, unsorted PBMC were profiled rather than sorted CD4+ and CD8+ T cells.

The immunoSEQ hsTCRB v3.0 assay was used at survey level resolution to sequence the TRB variable region. The targeted TRB sequencing depth was roughly 40,000-50,000 T-cell genomes per sample. TRB libraries were pooled and sequenced on an Illumina MiSeq using a v3 150-cycle kit. The authors' analysis ran thus. Repertoire analysis was run in R within a reproducible Nextflow workflow that covered QC, data transformation and analysis. LymphoSeq2, an R package for exploring AIRR-Seq data, was used to implement the custom analyses. A few samples that yielded fewer than 5000 total TRB sequences were excluded, so that 188 HIV repertoires were analyzed. Among the approximately 190 retained HIV repertoires, 59 were collected before ART initiation and approximately 130 were collected after ART initiation. Each repertoire was downsampled to 5000 TRB nucleotide sequences, and summary statistics were averaged across 100 downsampling iterations. Only TRB sequences with CDR3 regions of at least seven amino acids were retained for analysis. A Shannon entropy-derived clonality score and the Gini coefficient were used to measure diversity. Repertoire networks linked the top 5000 CDR3 amino acid sequences whenever two sequences differed by an edit distance of one. Antigen specificity groups and MHC restriction were predicted for TRB CDR3 amino acid sequences with GLIPH2. To flag known CMV, EBV, HIV or tissue antigen associations, CDR3 amino acid sequences were matched against VDJdb and McPAS-TCR. Pre-ART, post-ART and control groups were compared with Wilcoxon signed-rank tests and Holm-Bonferroni correction. TCRdb carries this immuneACCESS record with in-frame sequences only. Its versions omit some clonotypes, under half of them owing to an unresolved V gene in the studies checked, with the rest unexplained. V and J calls plus clone size are reproduced from that table; the DNA served to infer D and trimming. The sample table lists about 25,000 clones, approximately 79% of them with a count of one. The ten biggest clones cover 9% to 10% of the sample.

The CDR3 measures 14 amino acids from cysteine to phenylalanine. The entry retains the CDR3 DNA only, 42 bases that are in frame from base 1. Deletion took 5 bases off V and 3 bases off J, with a span of 11 bases between the germline ends. The germline V gene specifies SGHVS as CDR1 and FNYEAQ as CDR2. This clone has only one observation. The target of this receptor is not known. Qualities for individual bases were not recorded, and no much larger clone is one base off. Participants were included only if at least one PBMC sample before ART initiation and at least two post-ART samples were available. Treatment was received in the United States of America by all participants with HIV. Before DNA extraction, cryopreserved samples of roughly 0.9-11 million PBMC were thawed and then washed. At the time of the earliest PBMC sample, participants with HIV were aged between about 20 and 55 years. Per participant, PBMC samples came from 1-4 timepoints prior to ART initiation and 2-8 timepoints following ART initiation, for a median of 7 samples. Serial HIV viral load, CD4+ T-cell count, ART history and demographic data were obtained for every participant. Genomic DNA was extracted from unsorted PBMC with a Qiagen kit on a QIAcube, processed in batches of 12 samples.

Rearrangement joined TRBV7-6 to TRBJ1-3; no D gene call is confident. This TCR was sampled from a woman in her thirties or forties with HIV. The material sequenced was unsorted PBMCs, taken 1.2 years after starting antiretroviral therapy. The sequenced DNA: TGTGCCAGCAGCCTGAACTTGGATGGAAACACCATATATTTT. Translated, this gives CASSLNLDGNTIYF.